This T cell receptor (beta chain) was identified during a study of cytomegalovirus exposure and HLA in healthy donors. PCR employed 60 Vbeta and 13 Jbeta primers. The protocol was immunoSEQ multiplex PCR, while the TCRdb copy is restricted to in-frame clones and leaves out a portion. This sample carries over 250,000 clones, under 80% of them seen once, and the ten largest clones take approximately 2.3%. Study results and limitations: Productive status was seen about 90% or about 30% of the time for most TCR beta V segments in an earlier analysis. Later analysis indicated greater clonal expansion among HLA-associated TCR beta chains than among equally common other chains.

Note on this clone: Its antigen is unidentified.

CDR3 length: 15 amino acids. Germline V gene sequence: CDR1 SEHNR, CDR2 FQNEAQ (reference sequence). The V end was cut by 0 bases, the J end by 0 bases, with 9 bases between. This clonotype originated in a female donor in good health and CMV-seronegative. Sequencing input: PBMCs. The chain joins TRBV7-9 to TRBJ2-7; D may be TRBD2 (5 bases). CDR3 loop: CASSLASAVSYEQYF. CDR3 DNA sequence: TGTGCCAGCAGCTTAGCTAGCGCCGTCTCCTACGAGCAGTACTTC.